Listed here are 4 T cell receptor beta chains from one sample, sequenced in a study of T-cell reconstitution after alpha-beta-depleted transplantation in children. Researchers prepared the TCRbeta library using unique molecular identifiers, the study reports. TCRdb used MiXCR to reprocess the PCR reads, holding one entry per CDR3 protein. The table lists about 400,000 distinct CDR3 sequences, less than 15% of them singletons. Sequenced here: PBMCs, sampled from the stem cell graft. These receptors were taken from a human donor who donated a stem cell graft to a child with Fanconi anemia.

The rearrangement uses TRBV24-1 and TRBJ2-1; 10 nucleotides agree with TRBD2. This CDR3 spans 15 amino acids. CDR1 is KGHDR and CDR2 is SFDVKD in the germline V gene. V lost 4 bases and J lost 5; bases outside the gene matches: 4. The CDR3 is CATSDFSGGHNEQFF. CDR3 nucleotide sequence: TGTGCCACCAGTGACTTTAGCGGGGGGCACAATGAGCAGTTCTTC.

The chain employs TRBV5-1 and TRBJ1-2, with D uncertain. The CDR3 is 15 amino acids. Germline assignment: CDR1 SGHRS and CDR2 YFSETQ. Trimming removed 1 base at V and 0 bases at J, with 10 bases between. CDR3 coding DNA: TGCGCCAGCAGCTTGACCAACACAGCTAACTATGGCTACACCTTC. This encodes CASSLTNTANYGYTF.

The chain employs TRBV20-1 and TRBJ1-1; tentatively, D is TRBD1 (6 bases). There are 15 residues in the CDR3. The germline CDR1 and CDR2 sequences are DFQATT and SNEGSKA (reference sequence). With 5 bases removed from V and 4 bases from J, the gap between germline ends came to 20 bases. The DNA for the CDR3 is TGCAGTGCTCATTCTGGAAACAGGGCTAGCACTGAAGCTTTCTTT. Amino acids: CSAHSGNRASTEAFF.

CDR3 sequence reads: CAISRVRDEPDDEQFF. The DNA for the CDR3 is TGTGCCATCAGCCGGGTCCGGGACGAACCGGACGATGAGCAGTTCTTC. This chain joins TRBV10-3 and TRBJ2-1; D is tentatively TRBD1 or TRBD2 (5 bases each). The CDR3 contains 16 residues. Germline V gives CDR1 ENHRY, CDR2 SYGVKD. The ends were cut back, 6 bases at V and 8 bases at J, with 23 bases in the middle.